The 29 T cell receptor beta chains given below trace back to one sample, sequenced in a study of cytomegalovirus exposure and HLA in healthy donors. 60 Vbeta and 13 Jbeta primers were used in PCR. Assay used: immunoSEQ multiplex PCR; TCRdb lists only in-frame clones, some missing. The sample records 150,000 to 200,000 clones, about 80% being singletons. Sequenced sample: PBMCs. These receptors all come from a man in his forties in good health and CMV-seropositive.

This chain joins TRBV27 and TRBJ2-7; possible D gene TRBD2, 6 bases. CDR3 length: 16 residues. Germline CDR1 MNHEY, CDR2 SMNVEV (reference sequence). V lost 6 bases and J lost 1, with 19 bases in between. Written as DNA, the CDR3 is TGTGCCAGCAGACGACCCCAGGGAGGCACGTCCTACGAGCAGTACTTC. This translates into CASRRPQGGTSYEQYF.

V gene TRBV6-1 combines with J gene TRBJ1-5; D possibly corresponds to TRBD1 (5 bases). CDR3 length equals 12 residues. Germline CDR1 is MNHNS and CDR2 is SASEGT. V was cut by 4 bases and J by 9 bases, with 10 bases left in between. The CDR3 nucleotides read TGTGCCAGCAGTGGGCAGGGCCTGCCCCAGCATTTT. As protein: CASSGQGLPQHF.

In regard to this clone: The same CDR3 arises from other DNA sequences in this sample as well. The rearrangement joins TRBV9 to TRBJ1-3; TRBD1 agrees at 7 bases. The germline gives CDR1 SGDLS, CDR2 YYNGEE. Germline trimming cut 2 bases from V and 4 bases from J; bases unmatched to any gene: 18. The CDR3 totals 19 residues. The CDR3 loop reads CASSVDGRGQGNPGNTIYF. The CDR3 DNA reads TGTGCCAGCAGCGTGGACGGTAGGGGGCAGGGGAATCCCGGAAACACCATATATTTT.

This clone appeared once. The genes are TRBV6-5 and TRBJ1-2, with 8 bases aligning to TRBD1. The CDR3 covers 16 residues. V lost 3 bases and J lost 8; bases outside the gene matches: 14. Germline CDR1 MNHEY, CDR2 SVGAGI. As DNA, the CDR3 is TGTGCCAGCAGTTATTATAGCCCGGACAGGGTAGGCGGCTACACCTTC. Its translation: CASSYYSPDRVGGYTF.

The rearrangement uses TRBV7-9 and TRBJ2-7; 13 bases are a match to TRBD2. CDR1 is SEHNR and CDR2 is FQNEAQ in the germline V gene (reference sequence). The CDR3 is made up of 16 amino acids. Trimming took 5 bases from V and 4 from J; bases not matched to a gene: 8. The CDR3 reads CASSHTTSGRRYEQYF. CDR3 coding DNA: TGTGCCAGCAGCCACACGACTAGCGGGAGGCGTTACGAGCAGTACTTC.

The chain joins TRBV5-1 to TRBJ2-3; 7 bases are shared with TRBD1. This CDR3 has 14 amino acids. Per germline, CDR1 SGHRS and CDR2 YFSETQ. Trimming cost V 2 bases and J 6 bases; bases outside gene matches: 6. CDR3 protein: CASSFGQAGDTQYF. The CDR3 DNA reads TGCGCCAGCAGCTTCGGACAGGCGGGTGATACGCAGTATTTT.

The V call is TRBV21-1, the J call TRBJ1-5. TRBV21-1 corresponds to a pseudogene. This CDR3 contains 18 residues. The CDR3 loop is CASSKVGKGLDGNQPQHF. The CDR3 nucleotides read TGTGCCAGCAGCAAAGTGGGTAAGGGACTCGACGGCAATCAGCCCCAGCATTTT.

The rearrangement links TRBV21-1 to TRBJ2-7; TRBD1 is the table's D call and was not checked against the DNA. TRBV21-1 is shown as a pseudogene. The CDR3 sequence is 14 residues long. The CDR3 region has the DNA TGTGCCAGCAGCAAACCCCCCGCAGCCTACGAGCAGTACTTC. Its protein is CASSKPPAAYEQYF.

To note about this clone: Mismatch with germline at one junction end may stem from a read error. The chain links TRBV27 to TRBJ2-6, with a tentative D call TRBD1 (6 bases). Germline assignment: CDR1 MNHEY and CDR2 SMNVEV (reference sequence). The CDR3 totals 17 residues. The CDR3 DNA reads TGTGCCAGCAGTTTGCAGGGGCCCAGCTCTGGGGCCAACGGCCTGACTTTC. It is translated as CASSLQGPSSGANGLTF.

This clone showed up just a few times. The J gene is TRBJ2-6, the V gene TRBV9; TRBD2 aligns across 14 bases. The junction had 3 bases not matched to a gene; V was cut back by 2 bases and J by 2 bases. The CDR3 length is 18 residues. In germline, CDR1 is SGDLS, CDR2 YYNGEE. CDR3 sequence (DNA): TGTGCCAGCAGCGTGGAGGGACTAGCGGGAGCTGGGGCCAACGTCCTGACTTTC. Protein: CASSVEGLAGAGANVLTF.

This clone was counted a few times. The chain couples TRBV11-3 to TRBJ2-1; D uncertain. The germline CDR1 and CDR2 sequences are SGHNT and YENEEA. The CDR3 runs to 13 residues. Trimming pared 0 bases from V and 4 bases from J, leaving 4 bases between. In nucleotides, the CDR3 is TGTGCCAGCAGCTTAGAGCGGTACAATGAGCAGTTCTTC. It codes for CASSLERYNEQFF.

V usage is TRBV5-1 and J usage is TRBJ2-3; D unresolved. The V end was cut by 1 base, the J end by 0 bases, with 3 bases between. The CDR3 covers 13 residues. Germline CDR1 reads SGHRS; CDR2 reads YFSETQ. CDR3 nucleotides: TGCGCCAGCAGCTTGTATAGCACAGATACGCAGTATTTT. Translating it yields CASSLYSTDTQYF.

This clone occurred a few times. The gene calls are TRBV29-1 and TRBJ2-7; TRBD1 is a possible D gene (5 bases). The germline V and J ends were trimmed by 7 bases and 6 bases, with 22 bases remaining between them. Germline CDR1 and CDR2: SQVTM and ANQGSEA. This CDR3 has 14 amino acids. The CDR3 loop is CSARTVKGSLEQYF. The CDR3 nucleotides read TGCAGCGCTCGTACAGTCAAGGGGTCACTCGAGCAGTACTTC.

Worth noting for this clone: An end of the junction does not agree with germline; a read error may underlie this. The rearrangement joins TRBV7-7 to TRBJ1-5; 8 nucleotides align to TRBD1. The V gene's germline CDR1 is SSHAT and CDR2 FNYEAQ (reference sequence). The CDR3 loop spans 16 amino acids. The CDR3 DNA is TGTGCTAGCAGCTTACCCTATCGGACAGGGCAACAGCCCCAGCATTTT. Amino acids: CASSLPYRTGQQPQHF.

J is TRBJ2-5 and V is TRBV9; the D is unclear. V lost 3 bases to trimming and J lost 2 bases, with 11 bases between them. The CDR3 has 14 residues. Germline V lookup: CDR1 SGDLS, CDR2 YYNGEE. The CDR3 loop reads CASSAPTPQETQYF. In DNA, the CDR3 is TGTGCCAGCAGCGCTCCGACTCCTCAAGAGACCCAGTACTTC.

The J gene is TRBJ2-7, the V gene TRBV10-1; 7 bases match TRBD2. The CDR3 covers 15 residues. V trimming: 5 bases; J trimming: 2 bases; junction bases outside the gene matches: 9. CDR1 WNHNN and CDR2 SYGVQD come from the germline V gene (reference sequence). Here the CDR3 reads CASSSLAEDTYEQYF. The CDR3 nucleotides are TGCGCCAGCAGTTCTCTAGCGGAAGATACCTACGAGCAGTACTTC.

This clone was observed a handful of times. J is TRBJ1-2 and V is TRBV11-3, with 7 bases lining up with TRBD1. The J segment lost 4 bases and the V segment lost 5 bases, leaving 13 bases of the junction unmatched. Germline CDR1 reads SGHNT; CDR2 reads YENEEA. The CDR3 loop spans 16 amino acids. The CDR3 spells CASSQQTGTETYGYTF. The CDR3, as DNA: TGTGCCAGCAGCCAACAGACAGGGACAGAGACCTATGGCTACACCTTC.

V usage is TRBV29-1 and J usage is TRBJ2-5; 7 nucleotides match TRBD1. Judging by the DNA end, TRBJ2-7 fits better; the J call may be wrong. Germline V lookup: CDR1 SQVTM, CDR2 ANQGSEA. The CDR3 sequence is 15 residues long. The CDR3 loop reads CSVVRLDRLHYEQYF. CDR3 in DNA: TGCAGCGTTGTAAGGTTGGACAGGCTTCACTACGAGCAGTACTTC.

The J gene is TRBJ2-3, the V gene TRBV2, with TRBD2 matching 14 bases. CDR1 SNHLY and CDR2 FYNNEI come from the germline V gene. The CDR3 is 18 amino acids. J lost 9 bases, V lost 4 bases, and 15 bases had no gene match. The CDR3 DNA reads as TGTGCCAGCAGTGGCCCCGGACTAGCGGGAGGCAGCGAGTGGACGCAGTATTTT. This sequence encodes CASSGPGLAGGSEWTQYF.

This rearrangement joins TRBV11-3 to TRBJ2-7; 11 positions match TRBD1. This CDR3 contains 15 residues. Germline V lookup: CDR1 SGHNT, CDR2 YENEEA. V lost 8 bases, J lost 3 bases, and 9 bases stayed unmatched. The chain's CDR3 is CASGYAGTGGYEQYF. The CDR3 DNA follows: TGTGCCAGCGGGTATGCCGGGACAGGGGGCTACGAGCAGTACTTC.

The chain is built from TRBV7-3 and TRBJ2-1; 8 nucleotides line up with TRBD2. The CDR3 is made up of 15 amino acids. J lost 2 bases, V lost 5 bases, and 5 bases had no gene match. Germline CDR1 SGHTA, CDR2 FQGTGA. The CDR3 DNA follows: TGTGCCAGCAGCGGATTAGCGGGGACCTACAATGAGCAGTTCTTC. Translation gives CASSGLAGTYNEQFF.

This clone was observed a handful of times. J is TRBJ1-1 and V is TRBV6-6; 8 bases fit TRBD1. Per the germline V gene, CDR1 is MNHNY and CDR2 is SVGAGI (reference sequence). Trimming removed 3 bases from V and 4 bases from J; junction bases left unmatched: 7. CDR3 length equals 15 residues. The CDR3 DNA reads TGTGCCAGCAGTTATCCCAGGGGGCGAGGCACTGAAGCTTTCTTT. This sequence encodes CASSYPRGRGTEAFF.

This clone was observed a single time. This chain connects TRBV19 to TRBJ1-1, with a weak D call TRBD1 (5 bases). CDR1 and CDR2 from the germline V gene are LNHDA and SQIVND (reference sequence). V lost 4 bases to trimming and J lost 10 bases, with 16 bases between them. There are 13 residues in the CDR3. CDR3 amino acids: CASSTPPTGGAFF. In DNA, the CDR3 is TGTGCCAGTAGTACTCCCCCCACGGGGGGAGCTTTCTTT.

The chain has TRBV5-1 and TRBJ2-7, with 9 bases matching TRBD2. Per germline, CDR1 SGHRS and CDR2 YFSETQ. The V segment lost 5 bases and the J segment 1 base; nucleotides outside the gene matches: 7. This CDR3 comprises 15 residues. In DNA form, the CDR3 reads TGCGCCAGCAGAAGCGGGCTAGCGGGGTCCTACGAGCAGTACTTC. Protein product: CASRSGLAGSYEQYF. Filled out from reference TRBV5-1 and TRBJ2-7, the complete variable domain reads KAGVTQTPRYLIKTRGQQVTLSCSPISGHRSVSWYQQTPGQGLQFLFEYFSETQRNKGNFPGRFSGRQFSNSRSEMNVSTLELGDSALYLCASRSGLAGSYEQYFGPGTRLTVT.

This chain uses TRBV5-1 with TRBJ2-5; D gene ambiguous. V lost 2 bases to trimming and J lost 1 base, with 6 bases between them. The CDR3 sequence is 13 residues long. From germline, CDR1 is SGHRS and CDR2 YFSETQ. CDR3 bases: TGCGCCAGCAGCTTCACCGGCCAAGAGACCCAGTACTTC. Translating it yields CASSFTGQETQYF.

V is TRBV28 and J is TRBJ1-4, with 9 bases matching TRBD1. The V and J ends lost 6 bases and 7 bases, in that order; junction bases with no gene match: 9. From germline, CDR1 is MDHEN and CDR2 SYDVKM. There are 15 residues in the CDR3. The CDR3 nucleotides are TGTGCCAGCAGCCCCGGGGACAGGGTTAGTGAAAAACTGTTTTTT. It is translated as CASSPGDRVSEKLFF.

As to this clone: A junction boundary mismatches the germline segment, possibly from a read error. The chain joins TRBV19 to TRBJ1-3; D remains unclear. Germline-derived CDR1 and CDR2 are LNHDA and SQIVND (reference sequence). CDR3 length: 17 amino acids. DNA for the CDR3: TGTGCCAGTAGCGACCCCGGTTCTGCCAGAGGAAACACCGCTACGCTTTTT. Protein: CASSDPGSARGNTATLF.

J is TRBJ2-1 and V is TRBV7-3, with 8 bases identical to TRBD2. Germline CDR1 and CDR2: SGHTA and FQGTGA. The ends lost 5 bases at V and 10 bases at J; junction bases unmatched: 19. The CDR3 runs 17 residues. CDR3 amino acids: CASSRGRGLGSQGEQFF. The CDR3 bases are TGTGCCAGCAGCCGGGGGCGGGGACTAGGTTCGCAAGGCGAGCAGTTCTTC.

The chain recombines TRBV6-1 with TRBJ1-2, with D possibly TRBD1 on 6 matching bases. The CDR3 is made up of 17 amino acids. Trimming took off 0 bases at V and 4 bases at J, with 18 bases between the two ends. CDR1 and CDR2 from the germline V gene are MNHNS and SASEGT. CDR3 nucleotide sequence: TGTGCCAGCAGTGAAGCGACTACCAGGGGAGTGAGCTATGGCTACACCTTC. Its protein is CASSEATTRGVSYGYTF.